A few counts support the clone carrying this T cell receptor beta chain. CDR1 and CDR2 from the germline V gene are MNHNS and SASEGT. V trimming: 4 bases; J trimming: 4 bases; junction bases outside the gene matches: 15. The CDR3 runs 19 residues. The data belong to a study of T cell changes during pregnancy in multiple sclerosis. Only in-frame clones appear in the TCRdb table, and some are missing; sequencing was by immunoSEQ multiplex PCR. The table lists about 110,000 clones, roughly 92% of them singletons, with about 3.2% in the top ten. The receptor was isolated from a female donor with multiple sclerosis, enrolled in a pregnancy study. The rearrangement links TRBV6-1 to TRBJ1-6, with TRBD1 matching 8 bases. Sample: peripheral blood, taken after pregnancy. CDR3: CASSVETTGDNSYNSPLHF. CDR3 sequence (DNA): TGTGCCAGCAGTGTAGAGACGACAGGGGATAACTCTTATAATTCACCCCTCCACTTT.